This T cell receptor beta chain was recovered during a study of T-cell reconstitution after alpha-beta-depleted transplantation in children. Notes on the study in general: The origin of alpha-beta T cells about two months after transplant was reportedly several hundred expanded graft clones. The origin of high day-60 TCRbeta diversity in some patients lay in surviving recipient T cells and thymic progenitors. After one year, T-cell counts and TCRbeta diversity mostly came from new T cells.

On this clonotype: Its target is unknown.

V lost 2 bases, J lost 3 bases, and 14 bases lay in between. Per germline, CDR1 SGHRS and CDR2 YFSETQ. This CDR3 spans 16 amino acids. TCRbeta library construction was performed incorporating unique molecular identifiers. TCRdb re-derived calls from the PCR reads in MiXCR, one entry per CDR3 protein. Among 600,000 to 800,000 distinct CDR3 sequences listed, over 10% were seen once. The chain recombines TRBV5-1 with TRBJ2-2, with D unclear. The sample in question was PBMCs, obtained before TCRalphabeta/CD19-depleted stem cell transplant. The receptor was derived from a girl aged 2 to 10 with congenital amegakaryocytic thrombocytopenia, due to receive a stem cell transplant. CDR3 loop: CASSFISSADTGELFF. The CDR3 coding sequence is TGCGCCAGCAGCTTTATTTCAAGCGCAGACACCGGGGAGCTGTTTTTT.